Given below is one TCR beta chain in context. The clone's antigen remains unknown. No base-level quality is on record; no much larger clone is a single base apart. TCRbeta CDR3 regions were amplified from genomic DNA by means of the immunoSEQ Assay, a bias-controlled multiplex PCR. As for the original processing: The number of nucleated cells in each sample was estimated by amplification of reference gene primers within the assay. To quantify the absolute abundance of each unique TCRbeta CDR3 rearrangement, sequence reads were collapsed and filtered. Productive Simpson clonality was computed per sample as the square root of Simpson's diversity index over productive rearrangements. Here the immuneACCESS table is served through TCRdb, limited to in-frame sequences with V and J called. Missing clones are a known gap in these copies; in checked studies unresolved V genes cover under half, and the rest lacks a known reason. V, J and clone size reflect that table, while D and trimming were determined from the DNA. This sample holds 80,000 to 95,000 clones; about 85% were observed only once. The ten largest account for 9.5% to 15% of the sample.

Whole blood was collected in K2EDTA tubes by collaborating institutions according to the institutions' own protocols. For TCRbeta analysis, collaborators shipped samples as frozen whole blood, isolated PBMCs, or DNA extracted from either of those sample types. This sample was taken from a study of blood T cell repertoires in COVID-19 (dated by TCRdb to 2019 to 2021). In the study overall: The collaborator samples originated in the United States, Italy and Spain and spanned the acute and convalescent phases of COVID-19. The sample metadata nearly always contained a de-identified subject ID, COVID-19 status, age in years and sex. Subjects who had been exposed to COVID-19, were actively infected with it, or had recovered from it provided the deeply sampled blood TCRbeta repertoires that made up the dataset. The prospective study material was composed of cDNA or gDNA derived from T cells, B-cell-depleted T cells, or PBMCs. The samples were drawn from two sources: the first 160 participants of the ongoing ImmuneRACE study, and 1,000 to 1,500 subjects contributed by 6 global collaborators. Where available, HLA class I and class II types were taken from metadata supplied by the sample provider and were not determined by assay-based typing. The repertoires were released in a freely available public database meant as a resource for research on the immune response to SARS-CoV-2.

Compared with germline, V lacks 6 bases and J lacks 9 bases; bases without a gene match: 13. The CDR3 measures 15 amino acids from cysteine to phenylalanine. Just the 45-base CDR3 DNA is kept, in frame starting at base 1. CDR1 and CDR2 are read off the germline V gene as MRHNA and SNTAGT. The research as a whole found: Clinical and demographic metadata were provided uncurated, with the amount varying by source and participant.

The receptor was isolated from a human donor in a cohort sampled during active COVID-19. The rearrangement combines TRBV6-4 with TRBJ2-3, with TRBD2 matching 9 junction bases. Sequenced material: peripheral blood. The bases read TGTGCCAGCAGCCCCATCTTAGGCGGGGGGGCGACGCAGTATTTT. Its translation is CASSPILGGGATQYF.